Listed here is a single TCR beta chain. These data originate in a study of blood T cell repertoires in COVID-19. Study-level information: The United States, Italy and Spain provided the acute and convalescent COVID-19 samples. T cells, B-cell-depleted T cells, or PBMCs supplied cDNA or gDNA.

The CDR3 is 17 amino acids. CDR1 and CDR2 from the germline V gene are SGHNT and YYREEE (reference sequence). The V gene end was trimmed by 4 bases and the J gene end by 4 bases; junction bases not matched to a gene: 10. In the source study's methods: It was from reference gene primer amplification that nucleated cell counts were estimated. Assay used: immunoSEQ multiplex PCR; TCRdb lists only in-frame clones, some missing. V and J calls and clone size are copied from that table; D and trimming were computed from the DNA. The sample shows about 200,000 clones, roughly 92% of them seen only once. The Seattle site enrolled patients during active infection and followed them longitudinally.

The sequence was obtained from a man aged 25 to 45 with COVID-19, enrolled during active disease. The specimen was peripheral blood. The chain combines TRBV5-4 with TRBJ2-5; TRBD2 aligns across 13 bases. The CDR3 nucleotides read TGTGCCAGCAGCGAAAGGACTAGCGGGGGAGGGGGAGAGACCCAGTACTTC. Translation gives CASSERTSGGGGETQYF.